This T cell receptor (beta chain) was retrieved from a study of T cell responses to AZD1222 COVID-19 vaccine. The wider study: Second-dose schedules of about 4 or about 12 weeks were combined. Overall study findings and caveats: In a largely white British group with more females than males, clonal diversity was possibly underestimated. The span of vaccine-associated CD4 TCRs extended across spike, with dominance at 160-218 and 743-854. Only 5 or 6 people who got AZD1222 tested seropositive at baseline.

In the case of this clone: The antigen remains unidentified.

Data came from immunoSEQ multiplex PCR; TCRdb stores just in-frame clones and leaves some out. The sample holds around 84,000 clones; 70% to 90% are singletons and the top ten take 1.5%. Germline-derived CDR1 and CDR2 are MRHNA and SNTAGT. The CDR3 spans 16 residues. The V end lost 2 bases, the J end lost 0 bases, and 11 bases lay between the germline ends. The sequencing used peripheral blood, collected on day 0 of AZD1222 vaccination. This clonotype originated in an adult in good health. The rearrangement uses TRBV6-4 and TRBJ1-5; no firm D call. CDR3 in amino acids: CASSDESRDSNQPQHF. DNA for the CDR3: TGTGCCAGCAGTGACGAGTCGAGGGATAGCAATCAGCCCCAGCATTTT.